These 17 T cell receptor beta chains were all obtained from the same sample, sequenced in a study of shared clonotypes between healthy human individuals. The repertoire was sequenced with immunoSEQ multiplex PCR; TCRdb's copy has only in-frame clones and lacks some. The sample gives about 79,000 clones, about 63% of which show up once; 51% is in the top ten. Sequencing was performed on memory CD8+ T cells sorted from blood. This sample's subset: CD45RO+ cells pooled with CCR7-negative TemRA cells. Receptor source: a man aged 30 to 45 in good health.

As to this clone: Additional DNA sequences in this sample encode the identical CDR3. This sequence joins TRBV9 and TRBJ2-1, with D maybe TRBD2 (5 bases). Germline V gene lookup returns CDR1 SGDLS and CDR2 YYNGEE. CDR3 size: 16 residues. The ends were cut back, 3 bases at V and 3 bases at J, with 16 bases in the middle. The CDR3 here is CASSAETGMGYNEQFF. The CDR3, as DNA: TGTGCCAGCAGCGCAGAGACGGGGATGGGCTACAATGAGCAGTTCTTC.

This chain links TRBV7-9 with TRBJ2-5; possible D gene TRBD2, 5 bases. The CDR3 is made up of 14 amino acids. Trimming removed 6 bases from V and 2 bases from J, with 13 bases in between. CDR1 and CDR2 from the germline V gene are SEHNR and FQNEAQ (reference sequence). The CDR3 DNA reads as TGTGCCAGCAGTCTTCCGGGATCACAAGAGACCCAGTACTTC. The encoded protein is CASSLPGSQETQYF.

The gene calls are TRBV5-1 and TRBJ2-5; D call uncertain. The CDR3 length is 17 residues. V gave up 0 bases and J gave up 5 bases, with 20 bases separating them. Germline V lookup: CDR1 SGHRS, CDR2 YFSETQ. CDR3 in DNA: TGCGCCAGCAGCTTGGCTGGGAACCTCCTAAACGGGGAGACCCAGTACTTC. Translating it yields CASSLAGNLLNGETQYF.

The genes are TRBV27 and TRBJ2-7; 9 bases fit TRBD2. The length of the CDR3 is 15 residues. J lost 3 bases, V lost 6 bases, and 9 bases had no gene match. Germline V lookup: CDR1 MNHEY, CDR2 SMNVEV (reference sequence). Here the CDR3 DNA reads TGTGCCAGCAGCCTTCAAAGCGGGAGGAACTACGAGCAGTACTTC. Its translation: CASSLQSGRNYEQYF.

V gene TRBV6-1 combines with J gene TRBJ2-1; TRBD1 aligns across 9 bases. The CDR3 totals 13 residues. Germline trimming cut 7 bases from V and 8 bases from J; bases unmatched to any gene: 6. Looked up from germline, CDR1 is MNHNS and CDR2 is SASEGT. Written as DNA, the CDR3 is TGTGCCAGCATGCGGGACAGGGCGTATGAGCAGTTCTTC. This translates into CASMRDRAYEQFF.

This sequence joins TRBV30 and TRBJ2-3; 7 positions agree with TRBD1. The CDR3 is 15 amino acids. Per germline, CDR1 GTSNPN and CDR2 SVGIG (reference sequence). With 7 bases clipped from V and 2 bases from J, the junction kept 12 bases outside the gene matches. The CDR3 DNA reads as TGTGCCTCCTACGGAGGACAGGCCGCCACAGATACGCAGTATTTT. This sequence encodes CASYGGQAATDTQYF.

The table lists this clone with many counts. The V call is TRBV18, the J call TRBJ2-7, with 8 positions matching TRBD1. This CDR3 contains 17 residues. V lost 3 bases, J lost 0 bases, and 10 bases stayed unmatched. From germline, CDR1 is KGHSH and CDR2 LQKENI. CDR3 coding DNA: TGTGCCAGCTCACCTTCCTCAGGGGGCGTAAGCTCCTACGAGCAGTACTTC. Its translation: CASSPSSGGVSSYEQYF.

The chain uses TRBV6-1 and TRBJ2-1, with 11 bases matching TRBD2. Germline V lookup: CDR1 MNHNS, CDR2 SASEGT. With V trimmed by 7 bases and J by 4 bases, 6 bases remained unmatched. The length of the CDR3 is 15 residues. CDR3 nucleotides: TGTGCCAGCACGGACCTAGCGGGGGGATACAATGAGCAGTTCTTC. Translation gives CASTDLAGGYNEQFF.

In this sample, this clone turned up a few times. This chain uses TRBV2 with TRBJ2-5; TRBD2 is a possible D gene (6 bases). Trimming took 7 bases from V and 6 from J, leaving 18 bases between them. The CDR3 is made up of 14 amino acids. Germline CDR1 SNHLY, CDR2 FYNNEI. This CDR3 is CASKVRESPQTQYF. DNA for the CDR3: TGTGCCAGCAAAGTCCGGGAGTCCCCACAGACCCAGTACTTC.

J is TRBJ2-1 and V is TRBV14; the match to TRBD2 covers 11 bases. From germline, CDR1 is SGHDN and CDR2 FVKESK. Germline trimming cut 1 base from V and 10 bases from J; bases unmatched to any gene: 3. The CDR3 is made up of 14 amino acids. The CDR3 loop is CASSQGSSGREQFF. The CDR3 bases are TGTGCCAGCAGCCAAGGCTCTAGCGGGAGGGAGCAGTTCTTC.

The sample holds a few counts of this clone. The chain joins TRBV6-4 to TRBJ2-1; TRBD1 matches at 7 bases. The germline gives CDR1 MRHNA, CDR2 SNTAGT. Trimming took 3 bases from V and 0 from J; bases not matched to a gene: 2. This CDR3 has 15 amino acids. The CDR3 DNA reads TGTGCCAGCAGTGAGGGGACAGTCTCCTACAATGAGCAGTTCTTC. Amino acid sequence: CASSEGTVSYNEQFF.

CDR3 sequence reads: CASSFFVGAGTGELFF. The DNA of the CDR3 is TGTGCCAGCAGCTTCTTCGTAGGGGCAGGGACCGGGGAGCTGTTTTTT. V gene TRBV5-8 combines with J gene TRBJ2-2; perhaps TRBD1 as D (5 bases). Trimming left V 2 bases short and J 5 bases short, with 16 bases between. Germline V gene lookup returns CDR1 SGHTS and CDR2 YDEGEE. This CDR3 spans 16 amino acids.

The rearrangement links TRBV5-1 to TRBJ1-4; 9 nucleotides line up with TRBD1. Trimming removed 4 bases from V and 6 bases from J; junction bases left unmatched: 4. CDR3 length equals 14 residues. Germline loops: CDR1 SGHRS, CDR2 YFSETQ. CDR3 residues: CASSDGTGYEKLFF. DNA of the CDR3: TGCGCCAGCAGCGACGGGACAGGGTATGAAAAACTGTTTTTT.

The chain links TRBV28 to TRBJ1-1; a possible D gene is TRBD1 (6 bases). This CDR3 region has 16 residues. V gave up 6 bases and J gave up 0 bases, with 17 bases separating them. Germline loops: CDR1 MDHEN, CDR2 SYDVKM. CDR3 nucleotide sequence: TGTGCCAGCAGACCAGAGACAGGTACTCTGAACACTGAAGCTTTCTTT. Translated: CASRPETGTLNTEAFF. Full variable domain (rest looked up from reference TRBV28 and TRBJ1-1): DVKVTQSSRYLVKRTGEKVFLECVQDMDHENMFWYRQDPGLGLRLIYFSYDVKMKEKGDIPEGYSVSREKKERFSLILESASTNQTSMYLCASRPETGTLNTEAFFGQGTRLTVV.

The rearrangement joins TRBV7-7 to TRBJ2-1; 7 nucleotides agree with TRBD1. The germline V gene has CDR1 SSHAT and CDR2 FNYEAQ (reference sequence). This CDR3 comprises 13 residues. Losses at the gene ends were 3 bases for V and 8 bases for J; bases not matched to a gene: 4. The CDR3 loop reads CASSLDRFDEQFF. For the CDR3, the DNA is TGTGCCAGCAGCTTGGACAGGTTCGATGAGCAGTTCTTC. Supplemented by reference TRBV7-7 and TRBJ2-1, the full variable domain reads GAGVSQSPRYKVTKRGQDVTLRCDPISSHATLYWYQQALGQGPEFLTYFNYEAQPDKSGLPSDRFSAERPEGSISTLTIQRTEQRDSAMYRCASSLDRFDEQFFGPGTRLTVL.

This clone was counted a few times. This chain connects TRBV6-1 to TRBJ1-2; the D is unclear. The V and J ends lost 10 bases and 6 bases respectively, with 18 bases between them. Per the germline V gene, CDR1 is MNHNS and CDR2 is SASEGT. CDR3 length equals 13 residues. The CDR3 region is CATLRTVADGYTF. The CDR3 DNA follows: TGTGCCACCCTCCGGACGGTCGCGGATGGCTACACCTTC.

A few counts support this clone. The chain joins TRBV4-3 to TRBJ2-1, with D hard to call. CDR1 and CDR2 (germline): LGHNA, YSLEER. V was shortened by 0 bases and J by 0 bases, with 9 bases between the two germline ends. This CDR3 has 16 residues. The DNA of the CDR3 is TGCGCCAGCAGCCAAGATAGGTTTAGCTCCTACAATGAGCAGTTCTTC. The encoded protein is CASSQDRFSSYNEQFF.